This T cell receptor beta chain is drawn from a study of CXCR3-negative and CXCR3-positive naive CD8 T cells. Overall study context: With about 1.5 +/- 0.3 million reads per library, the TRB reads numbered about 150 million in total. Study-wide results and caveats: TCR strength was inferred from TRB CDR3 properties, while surface CD5 was comparable between naive subsets.

Naive CD8+ T cells showed a CD45RO-CCR7+CD27+CD95- phenotype. With respect to this clonotype: The target antigen is unknown.

TRB cDNA was prepared as libraries by UMI-labeled 5' RACE. TCRdb derives one entry per CDR3 protein from the 5' RACE reads, leaving out DNA. This table lists about 41,000 distinct CDR3 sequences. This clonotype was obtained from a human donor in good health. Some clones in this sample may be carry-over from other donors' samples. The source material was naive CXCR3- CD8+ T cells from blood. Sample subset: CD45RO-CCR7+CD27+CD95- naive CD8+ T cells lacking CXCR3 (TNR3-).

CDR3 residues: CASSLDRVVSGEAFF. This chain links TRBV7-9 with TRBJ1-1. The CDR3 covers 15 residues. Per the germline V gene, CDR1 is SEHNR and CDR2 is FQNEAQ (reference sequence).